This T cell receptor beta chain was obtained from a study of CD8 T cells in ankylosing spondylitis. Trimming removed 4 bases from V and 13 bases from J; junction bases left unmatched: 12. Germline-derived CDR1 and CDR2 are LGHNA and YSLEER. This CDR3 spans 13 amino acids. A single record per CDR3 protein comes from TCRdb applying MiXCR to the 5' RACE reads. The sample contains about 800,000 distinct CDR3 sequences, 12% of which appear only once. Study outcomes and limitations: Seemingly characteristic of ankylosing spondylitis blood was a TCR beta motif consisting of fewer than 10 highly homologous variants.

On this clonotype itself: Its specificity is not known.

This chain connects TRBV4-3 to TRBJ1-2; TRBD1 matches 7 bases. The sequence came from a male donor with ankylosing spondylitis. Sequencing was done on a sample of blood, either unsorted or a sorted T cell fraction (not recorded which). CDR3 bases: TGCGCCAGCAGCCCTATAGGGACAGCGGTTAGCACCTTC. It encodes CASSPIGTAVSTF.